The rows below give T cell receptor beta chains drawn from one sample of a study of T cell responses to AZD1222 COVID-19 vaccine. TCRdb keeps only in-frame clones here, not all; method: immunoSEQ multiplex PCR. The table has approximately 80,000 clones, 75% to 90% seen once. The sample here was peripheral blood, taken on day 0 of AZD1222 vaccination. The receptor set was obtained from an adult in good health. Both conserved end residues are part of each CDR3. A D gene is named only where the DNA matches it firmly. Expanded clones get a size class; other rows say once, few or many, or leave the size out.

.	TRBV15	TRBJ1-1	.	TGTGCCACCAGCAGAGGAACGGGGTGGGACACTGAAGCTTTCTTT	CATSRGTGWDTEAFF
TRBD1	TRBV7-8	TRBJ1-2	.	TGTGCCAGCAGCTTCCTGGGACAGCCTTCTAACTATGGCTACACCTTC	CASSFLGQPSNYGYTF
.	TRBV28	TRBJ1-5	.	TGTGCCAGCAAAACAGGGCCGTCCGGCAATCAGCCCCAGCATTTT	CASKTGPSGNQPQHF
TRBD2	TRBV5-1	TRBJ2-7	.	TGCGCCAGCAGCTTGGCATCTAGCGGGAGTTTACACGAGCAGTACTTC	CASSLASSGSLHEQYF
.	TRBV12-3/TRBV12-4	TRBJ1-2	.	TGTGCCAGCAGTACAGGATTTACCGTGGGCTACACCTTC	CASSTGFTVGYTF
.	TRBV6-5	TRBJ2-7	.	TGTGCCAGCAGTTACTCGAGGGACCGATCATTCTACGAGCAGTACTTC	CASSYSRDRSFYEQYF
TRBD1	TRBV12-5	TRBJ2-3	.	TGTGCTAGTGGCGACAGGGGCGATACGCAGTATTTT	CASGDRGDTQYF
.	TRBV10-3	TRBJ1-4	.	TGTGCCAGCTCGACAGCCCCGAATGAAAAACTGTTTTTT	CASSTAPNEKLFF
TRBD2	TRBV6-5	TRBJ2-7	.	TGTGCCAGCGCCAGCGGGGGGAGGCAGTACTTC	CASASGGRQYF
TRBD1	TRBV7-8	TRBJ2-5	.	TGTGCCAGCAGCTTGGGGGACAGGGGAAGGGAGACCCAGTACTTC	CASSLGDRGRETQYF
.	TRBV2	TRBJ2-3	.	TGTGCCAGCAGTGAAGACCCCTCTTATACGCAGTATTTT	CASSEDPSYTQYF
.	TRBV18	TRBJ2-1	.	TGTGCCAGCTCACCGGGGACGGCGGGCGATGAGCAGTTCTTC	CASSPGTAGDEQFF
TRBD2	TRBV19	TRBJ2-2	.	TGTGCCAGTAGTCGGACTAGCGGGAACACCGGGGAGCTGTTTTTT	CASSRTSGNTGELFF
TRBD1	TRBV10-3	TRBJ2-2	.	TGTGCCATCAGTCCCGGGACAGCGAACACCGGGGAGCTGTTTTTT	CAISPGTANTGELFF
TRBD2	TRBV7-2	TRBJ2-1	once	TGTGCCAGCACCCGCTCTGGCGGGAGGGCCGTTGAGCAGTTCTTC	CASTRSGGRAVEQFF
TRBD2	TRBV29-1	TRBJ2-7	.	TGCAGCGTTGACAAAATCGCGGGGGACTACTACGAGCAGTACTTC	CSVDKIAGDYYEQYF
TRBD2	TRBV6-1	TRBJ2-1	.	TGTGCCAGCAGTGAACTAGCGGGAGACGGTAACAATGAGCAGTTCTTC	CASSELAGDGNNEQFF
.	TRBV7-8	TRBJ2-7	.	TGTGCCAGCAGCTTCAGCCTCGAGCAGTACTTC	CASSFSLEQYF
.	TRBV5-1	TRBJ1-4	.	TGCGCCAGCTCCTCACTCCCAGGCGATGGGGGTGAAAAACTGTTTTTT	CASSSLPGDGGEKLFF
TRBD1	TRBV5-1	TRBJ2-7	.	TGCGCCAGCAGCTCCTTTGATATTCGGACAGGGCTGGGCGAGCAGTACTTC	CASSSFDIRTGLGEQYF
.	TRBV2	TRBJ2-2	.	TGTGCCAGATCAATGACGAATGGGAACACCGGGGAGCTGTTTTTT	CARSMTNGNTGELFF
.	TRBV4-2	TRBJ2-7	.	TGTGCCAGCAGCCAAGATGCCTACGAGCAGTACTTC	CASSQDAYEQYF
.	TRBV11-3	TRBJ2-2	.	TGTGCCAGCATCCTGGGGCAGAACACCGGGGAGCTGTTTTTT	CASILGQNTGELFF
.	TRBV20-1	TRBJ2-7	.	TGCAGTGCTAGTAGAGGGTCACCTGACGAGCAGTACTTC	CSASRGSPDEQYF
.	TRBV7-2	TRBJ1-3	.	TGTGCCAGCAGCTTAGCGACCGGAGCTGGAAACACCATATATTTT	CASSLATGAGNTIYF
TRBD2	TRBV6-4	TRBJ2-1	.	TGTGCCAGCAGTGACAGACTAGCGGGGTACAATGAGCAGTTCTTC	CASSDRLAGYNEQFF
.	TRBV28	TRBJ2-7	.	TGTGCCAGCAGTCCCTCGGTACGGCAGTACTTC	CASSPSVRQYF
.	TRBV2	TRBJ2-3	.	TGTGCCAGCAGCGCGGACACCCCAGATACGCAGTATTTT	CASSADTPDTQYF
.	TRBV4-1	TRBJ1-2	few	TGCGCCAGCAGCCAAGACAGCTCGGCAGGCCCCTATGGCTACACCTTC	CASSQDSSAGPYGYTF
TRBD2	TRBV24-1	TRBJ2-1	.	TGTGCCACCAGTGATCCTGGCGGGACTAGTTACAATGAGCAGTTCTTC	CATSDPGGTSYNEQFF
.	TRBV5-1	TRBJ2-2	.	TGCGCCAGCAGCTTGGAAGTATCGGCGTACACCGGGGAGCTGTTTTTT	CASSLEVSAYTGELFF
.	TRBV6-5	TRBJ1-2	.	TGTGCCAGCAGTAACAGGGTAGGCTACACCTTC	CASSNRVGYTF
.	TRBV24-1	TRBJ1-5	.	TGTGCCACCAGTGATTTTCTATCCAATCAGCCCCAGCATTTT	CATSDFLSNQPQHF
.	TRBV20-1	TRBJ2-7	medium-sized	TGCAGTGCCGGGGGCGCGGGCGAGCAGTACTTC	CSAGGAGEQYF
.	TRBV11-2	TRBJ1-1	.	TGTGCCAGCAGATCAATAAAAAAAACAGAGAACACTGAAGCTTTCTTT	CASRSIKKTENTEAFF
TRBD2	TRBV29-1	TRBJ2-3	few	TGCAGCGGAGATAGCGGGATCACAGATACGCAGTATTTT	CSGDSGITDTQYF
.	TRBV7-2	TRBJ1-3	.	TGTGCCAGCAGCTCGACAGGCCCTGGAAACACCATATATTTT	CASSSTGPGNTIYF
TRBD2	TRBV5-4	TRBJ2-2	.	TGTGCCAGCAGTCGTAGCGGGAGTATGAACACCGGGGAGCTGTTTTTT	CASSRSGSMNTGELFF
.	TRBV29-1	TRBJ2-5	.	TGCAGCGTACCACAGGGCGCGGAGACCCAGTACTTC	CSVPQGAETQYF
.	TRBV19	TRBJ2-1	.	TGTGCCAGTAGTGTCTACAATGAGCAGTTCTTC	CASSVYNEQFF
.	TRBV5-1	TRBJ2-3	once	TGCGCCAGCAGCTTGGAAGACCAGAGCACAGATACGCAGTATTTT	CASSLEDQSTDTQYF
.	TRBV27	TRBJ2-1	.	TGTGCCAGCAGCCCCCAGGGTGGGGTCAATGAGCAGTTCTTC	CASSPQGGVNEQFF
TRBD2	TRBV29-1	TRBJ2-1	.	TGCAGCGTTGAGGGGACTAGCGGAGGCTCCTACAATGAGCAGTTCTTC	CSVEGTSGGSYNEQFF
.	TRBV2	TRBJ2-3	.	TGTGCCAGCCGCACAGATACGCAGTATTTT	CASRTDTQYF
TRBD2	TRBV3-1/TRBV3-2	TRBJ2-7	.	TGTGCCAGCAGCCAGACCCGAGGGACTAGGGGCCGCGAGCAGTACTTC	CASSQTRGTRGREQYF